Below, 26 T cell receptor beta chains from the same sample are listed, as sequenced in a study of T cell responses to AZD1222 COVID-19 vaccine. Profiling relied on immunoSEQ multiplex PCR, and the TCRdb table lists in-frame clones only, not all of them. The repertoire holds about 150,000 clones, with approximately 90% as singletons. Specimen: peripheral blood, collected on day 0 of AZD1222 vaccination. Receptors originate from an adult in good health.

The rearrangement links TRBV6-5 to TRBJ1-1; 7 bases map to TRBD1. Germline V gene lookup returns CDR1 MNHEY and CDR2 SVGAGI. After removal of 3 bases from V and 8 bases from J, the junction contained 9 bases not matched to a gene. The CDR3 consists of 14 residues. DNA for the CDR3: TGTGCCAGCAGTTATTCCTCAGGGGGTTCGGAAGCTTTCTTT. Translating it yields CASSYSSGGSEAFF.

This clone was recorded only once. The chain joins TRBV5-6 to TRBJ1-1, with no clear D. Trimming took off 0 bases at V and 0 bases at J, with 6 bases between the two ends. This CDR3 region has 14 residues. The germline V gene encodes CDR1 SGHDT and CDR2 YYEEEE. Here the CDR3 DNA reads TGTGCCAGCAGCTTGGGCGGATTGAACACTGAAGCTTTCTTT. Its translation is CASSLGGLNTEAFF.

The chain recombines TRBV14 with TRBJ1-1; 8 bases match TRBD1. CDR3 length equals 17 residues. V was clipped by 5 bases and J by 3 bases; unmatched bases: 14. Germline assignment: CDR1 SGHDN and CDR2 FVKESK. CDR3 sequence: CASSSDRGFTRDTEAFF. CDR3 bases: TGTGCCAGCAGCTCAGACAGGGGATTTACTCGGGACACTGAAGCTTTCTTT.

The rearrangement links TRBV7-3 to TRBJ2-3; possible D gene TRBD2, 7 bases. The germline gives CDR1 SGHTA, CDR2 FQGTGA. V lost 5 bases and J lost 2, with 11 bases in between. The CDR3 has 14 residues. CDR3 in DNA: TGTGCCAGCAGCCCCGGGGGGCTCACAGATACGCAGTATTTT. Translating it yields CASSPGGLTDTQYF.

The chain joins TRBV27 to TRBJ2-7; 10 nucleotides align to TRBD1. Germline V gene sequence: CDR1 MNHEY, CDR2 SMNVEV (reference sequence). V lost 4 bases, J lost 5 bases, and 8 bases stayed unmatched. The CDR3 length is 15 residues. CDR3 bases: TGTGCCAGCAGTTCCCCGGACAGGGGGGGCCACGAGCAGTACTTC. Translated, it gives CASSSPDRGGHEQYF.

This chain links TRBV2 with TRBJ1-6; no clear D. The germline gives CDR1 SNHLY, CDR2 FYNNEI. Trimming shortened V by 4 bases and J by 10 bases, and 14 bases separated the two germline ends. The CDR3 covers 14 residues. The CDR3 sequence is CASSVLGISSPLHF. In DNA, the CDR3 is TGTGCCAGCAGTGTTCTGGGTATAAGCTCACCCCTCCACTTT.

The table lists this clone with a few counts. The gene calls are TRBV7-2 and TRBJ2-7; 7 bases fit TRBD2. CDR3 length: 14 residues. After removal of 0 bases from V and 4 bases from J, the junction contained 3 bases not matched to a gene. Germline assignment: CDR1 SGHTA and CDR2 FQGNSA. The CDR3 loop reads CASSLAVSGYEQYF. The CDR3 DNA reads TGTGCCAGCAGCTTAGCGGTTAGCGGGTACGAGCAGTACTTC.

In DNA form, the CDR3 reads TGTGCCAGCAGTATGCCCGACAGAAGGGGGACCCAGTACTTC. It codes for CASSMPDRRGTQYF. The J gene is TRBJ2-5, the V gene TRBV28; a possible D gene is TRBD1 (5 bases). This CDR3 contains 14 residues. Trimming removed 5 bases at V and 7 bases at J, with 17 bases between. CDR1 is MDHEN, CDR2 SYDVKM, per germline.

The chain employs TRBV3-1 (or the pseudogene TRBV3-2) and TRBJ1-2; possible D gene TRBD1, 6 bases. V was cut by 4 bases and J by 8 bases, with 11 bases left in between. This CDR3 comprises 12 residues. Per germline, CDR1 LGHDT and CDR2 YNNKEL (reference sequence). CDR3 sequence: CASSLQGRGYTF. CDR3 bases: TGTGCCAGCAGCCTACAGGGACGGGGCTACACCTTC.

The chain joins TRBV21-1 to TRBJ2-3; TRBD2 is taken as the D call from the table, unchecked against the DNA. TRBV21-1 represents a pseudogene. The CDR3 runs to 19 residues. CDR3 residues: CASSKRHRAPGGFTDTQYF. The CDR3 bases are TGTGCCAGCAGCAAACGACACCGGGCTCCCGGGGGATTCACAGATACGCAGTATTTT.

The chain has TRBV6-5 and TRBJ1-5; tentative D call: TRBD1 (6 bases). Germline CDR1 is MNHEY and CDR2 is SVGAGI. The CDR3 totals 14 residues. V shed 7 bases and J shed 6 bases, with 16 bases lying between them. The CDR3 DNA reads TGTGCCAGCATCGCAAGGGGGGCTCGTCAGCCCCAGCATTTT. Its protein is CASIARGARQPQHF.

The rearrangement uses TRBV19 and TRBJ2-1; D is unresolved. CDR3 size: 15 residues. Germline V lookup: CDR1 LNHDA, CDR2 SQIVND (reference sequence). The germline V and J ends were trimmed by 3 bases and 6 bases, with 15 bases remaining between them. CDR3 sequence reads: CASSILGQVSNEQFF. The CDR3, as DNA: TGTGCCAGTAGTATCCTGGGTCAGGTGAGCAATGAGCAGTTCTTC.

The CDR3 region is CASSLAGSQGGGYTF. Written as DNA, the CDR3 is TGTGCCAGCAGCTTAGCGGGGTCACAGGGAGGGGGCTACACCTTC. The chain combines TRBV7-2 with TRBJ1-2; possible D gene TRBD1, 6 bases. The CDR3 extends over 15 amino acids. CDR1 and CDR2 from the germline V gene are SGHTA and FQGNSA. V shed 0 bases and J shed 8 bases, with 16 bases lying between them.

This clone was seen just once. This sequence joins TRBV4-3 and TRBJ1-6; a possible D gene is TRBD1 (5 bases). The germline CDR1 and CDR2 sequences are LGHNA and YSLEER. CDR3 length: 16 residues. Trimming shortened V by 6 bases and J by 6 bases, and 18 bases separated the two germline ends. CDR3 in amino acids: CASRRGLGELNSPLHF. The CDR3 DNA reads TGCGCCAGCAGGAGGGGTCTAGGGGAGCTTAATTCACCCCTCCACTTT.

This rearrangement joins TRBV28 to TRBJ1-5, with D perhaps TRBD1 (5 bases). In germline, CDR1 is MDHEN, CDR2 SYDVKM. V lost 5 bases, J lost 5 bases, and 22 bases lay in between. The CDR3 totals 17 residues. The CDR3: CASSIRPLRDWYQPQHF. Written as DNA, the CDR3 is TGTGCCAGCAGTATCCGACCTCTCCGGGACTGGTATCAGCCCCAGCATTTT.

This clone is a singleton in its sample. The chain couples TRBV3-1 (or the pseudogene TRBV3-2) to TRBJ2-4, with 7 positions matching TRBD1. From germline, CDR1 is LGHDT and CDR2 YNNKEL (reference sequence). The CDR3 extends over 14 amino acids. V dropped 7 bases and J dropped 3; count of bases not matched to a gene: 6. The DNA for the CDR3 is TGTGCCAGCAAGAACACAGGGGACAAAAACATTCAGTACTTC. It specifies CASKNTGDKNIQYF.

The chain employs TRBV7-9 and TRBJ2-7, with D tentatively TRBD1 or TRBD2 (5 bases each). V shed 5 bases and J shed 2 bases, with 10 bases lying between them. Per germline, CDR1 SEHNR and CDR2 FQNEAQ (reference sequence). This CDR3 comprises 13 residues. DNA for the CDR3: TGTGCCAGCAGCCGTGAGGGGACCTACGAGCAGTACTTC. This gives the protein CASSREGTYEQYF.

V usage is TRBV27 and J usage is TRBJ1-6; D call uncertain. This CDR3 contains 14 residues. The germline CDR1 and CDR2 sequences are MNHEY and SMNVEV (reference sequence). V dropped 5 bases and J dropped 0 bases, with 5 bases sitting between them. The DNA for the CDR3 is TGTGCCAGCAGTGGTAGCTCCTATAATTCACCCCTCCACTTT. It translates to CASSGSSYNSPLHF.

The chain is built from TRBV5-6 and TRBJ2-7; D possibly corresponds to TRBD1 (6 bases). CDR1 is SGHDT, CDR2 YYEEEE, per germline. This CDR3 comprises 15 residues. The V end was cut by 6 bases, the J end by 6 bases, with 22 bases between. In DNA, the CDR3 is TGTGCCAGCACCAGGGGTAGGGCTAGCTGGGCCGAGCAGTACTTC. It codes for CASTRGRASWAEQYF.

This rearrangement joins TRBV19 to TRBJ2-2; maybe TRBD2 (5 bases). V was clipped by 5 bases and J by 6 bases, with 13 bases between them. CDR1 is LNHDA, CDR2 SQIVND, per germline (reference sequence). The length of the CDR3 is 14 residues. The CDR3 region is CASSPSRTAGELFF. CDR3 nucleotides: TGTGCCAGTAGTCCCTCGAGGACTGCCGGGGAGCTGTTTTTT.

This rearrangement joins TRBV19 to TRBJ1-4; TRBD1 matches at 9 bases. The length of the CDR3 is 16 residues. V was clipped by 7 bases and J by 5 bases; unmatched bases: 11. Germline assignment: CDR1 LNHDA and CDR2 SQIVND (reference sequence). The CDR3 protein is CASTPRATGGNEKLFF. CDR3 nucleotides: TGTGCCAGTACTCCGAGGGCGACAGGGGGGAATGAAAAACTGTTTTTT.

The chain uses TRBV6-4 and TRBJ2-5, with 13 nucleotides matching TRBD2. Germline V gene lookup returns CDR1 MRHNA and CDR2 SNTAGT. V shed 4 bases and J 5 bases; nucleotides not matched to a gene: 13. The CDR3 totals 18 residues. CDR3 sequence reads: CASSVPWTSGSRGETQYF. The CDR3 nucleotides are TGTGCCAGCAGTGTACCCTGGACTAGCGGGAGTCGGGGGGAGACCCAGTACTTC.

The genes are TRBV27 and TRBJ1-2; possible D gene TRBD1, 6 bases. CDR1 MNHEY and CDR2 SMNVEV come from the germline V gene (reference sequence). V was shortened by 4 bases and J by 6 bases, with 9 bases between the two germline ends. CDR3 length: 12 residues. The CDR3 DNA reads as TGTGCCAGCAGTTCCTACAGGGATGGCTACACCTTC. Its protein is CASSSYRDGYTF.

The V call is TRBV7-9, the J call TRBJ1-5, with TRBD1 matching over 8 bases. The germline V gene has CDR1 SEHNR and CDR2 FQNEAQ (reference sequence). This CDR3 has 15 amino acids. V shed 5 bases and J 1 base; nucleotides not matched to a gene: 4. DNA for the CDR3: TGTGCCAGCAGCCCCCAGGGGGCCAGCAATCAGCCCCAGCATTTT. Translating gives CASSPQGASNQPQHF.

The V gene is TRBV27, the J gene TRBJ2-7, with 11 bases aligning to TRBD1. Per germline, CDR1 MNHEY and CDR2 SMNVEV (reference sequence). CDR3 length: 13 residues. Trimming cost V 4 bases and J 9 bases; bases outside gene matches: 5. The CDR3 region has the DNA TGTGCCAGCAGTTCTACGGGACAGGGGGGGCAGTACTTC. Encoded protein: CASSSTGQGGQYF.

The chain carries TRBV2 and TRBJ2-3; D is unresolved. Germline values: CDR1 SNHLY, CDR2 FYNNEI. Trimming left V 6 bases short and J 12 bases short, with 16 bases between. This CDR3 is built from 12 residues. The CDR3 sequence is CASRERTPRQYF. The DNA of the CDR3 is TGTGCCAGCAGAGAAAGGACCCCCAGACAGTATTTT.